This T cell receptor (beta chain) was obtained from a study of identical twins (dated by TCRdb to 2015 to 2016). The study in broad terms: TCR alpha and beta repertoires from monozygotic twins, unrelated adults of various ages and cord blood were deep-sequenced to test whether fetal clonotypes persist. To rule out contamination, the twin experiments were replicated at different times with different library preparation protocols. Study-wide findings and limitations: In monozygotic twins, out-of-frame TCR alpha sharing was systematically underestimated by recombination models, although the models agreed with sharing between unrelated individuals. In beta out-of-frame sequences, excess twin sharing was weaker, because having fewer shared sequences lowered the signal-to-noise ratio. Zero-insertion analyses could be partly confounded by invariant T cells such as MAIT and iNKT, though diverse VJ usage argued against such confounding for most clonotypes. Abundant cord blood beta clonotypes carried fewer insertions; young adult naive repertoires showed a weaker similar trend, while memory repertoires showed none. Conclusions relied on cross-sectional statistical analysis, since the same donors could not be followed over many years. Compared with coincidental sharing between unrelated individuals, out-of-frame TCR alpha sequences shared between twins showed an excess of sequences with low generation probability.

Library construction relied on 5' RACE. The sequencing machine was an Illumina HiSeq 2000. Template switching added a universal primer binding site, and the final cDNA carried a unique molecular identifier that allowed TCR cDNA molecules to be counted accurately. Specific primers in the conserved constant-segment region were used to synthesize first-strand cDNA for the TCR alpha and beta chains. To control for contamination, every cDNA library was double barcoded, receiving both a SMART-Mk sample barcode and Illumina barcodes. TruSeq adapter sequences along with Illumina sample barcodes were introduced in two successive PCR steps. TCR alpha and beta cDNA libraries were sequenced on the Illumina HiSeq platform with custom primers. Processing in the source paper ran as follows. MiGEC was used to process raw reads and extract unique molecular identifiers, and MiXCR was used to find CDR3 positions. Recombination models were inferred per individual with the repgenHMM and IGoR tools using an EM algorithm. Shared clonotype analysis was performed with the tcR package in R, normalizing sharing by the product of cloneset sizes. Out-of-frame nonproductive sequences were analyzed to study raw recombination free of thymic and clonal selection effects. TCRdb handled the public reads itself, with Q25 trimming in fastp and clone calling in MiXCR, and kept productive beta chains. One record per CDR3 amino acid sequence lists the most common genes and DNA. The V and J calls follow TCRdb's processing rather than the paper's. This sample holds around 510,000 distinct CDR3 sequences; roughly an eighth were observed only once. The ten top clones hold approximately 1% of the sample.

All donors were healthy Caucasians. The twin cohort comprised three pairs of female monozygotic twins, all aged roughly 18 to 30 years. Positive isolation kits from Invitrogen were used to isolate the CD4+ and CD8+ T cell populations. Details on this clonotype: Its cognate antigen has yet to be identified. Base qualities are not recorded, but no much larger clone differs from it by a single base.

Reading from cysteine to phenylalanine, the CDR3 counts 17 amino acids. CDR3 DNA is the only sequence kept; it has 51 bases, read in frame from the first base. Per the germline V gene (reference sequence), LGHDT is the CDR1 and YNNKEL is the CDR2. Trimming costs V 3 bases and J 5 bases, and their ends lie 20 bases apart. The sample was also reused in another study, on yellow fever vaccine responses in identical twins. The second investigation adds: According to the authors, in identical twins the way T cells responded to vaccination appeared partly convergent and partly personalized. In identical twins, the study followed T cell clones that responded to the vaccine with precision.

Sequences were obtained from CD4+ T cells sorted from blood. The sequence was collected from a woman under 30 in good health. This receptor chain uses TRBV3-1 and TRBJ2-1, with TRBD2 tentatively as D gene (7 bases match). Here the CDR3 is given as CASSHPGGRGSHNEQFF. The DNA sequence is as follows: TGTGCCAGCAGCCACCCCGGGGGGAGGGGGTCCCACAATGAGCAGTTCTTC.